Each of the 21 T cell receptor beta chains below was sequenced from the same sample in a study of Ad26.COV2.S vaccination and SARS-CoV-2 variants (dated by TCRdb to the early 2020s). The treatment or condition label corresponds to: around 19 received Ad26.COV2.S at low or high dose, single or two shots; five or six received placebo; per-sample allocation not given. Repertoires of vaccine and placebo recipients were sequenced from samples collected on day 63 after the first injection. Preparation of the library involved the immunoSEQ multiplex PCR assay. TCRdb limited this immuneACCESS table to in-frame rearrangements with V and J called. A share of clones is missing; checked studies link under half to unresolved V genes, and the rest is unexplained. The sample has some 320,000 clones on record, approximately 86% of them singletons. The ten largest account for 2.1% of the sample. The specimen was peripheral blood, collected in a trial of Ad26.COV2.S vaccine versus placebo. These receptors came from a person aged 18-60 years who received the Ad26.COV2.S COVID-19 vaccine or a placebo.

As concerns this clone: Other DNA sequences in the sample encode the same CDR3. V usage is TRBV7-2 and J usage is TRBJ1-1; D remains ambiguous. In germline, CDR1 is SGHTA, CDR2 FQGNSA. This CDR3 is 13 amino acids long. V was clipped by 4 bases and J by 0 bases, with 6 bases between them. In DNA form, the CDR3 reads TGTGCCAGCAGCTCTAGACTGAACACTGAAGCTTTCTTT. Translated: CASSSRLNTEAFF.

In its sample, this clone was seen once. The V gene is TRBV10-3, the J gene TRBJ2-5, with 8 bases that match TRBD1. The V segment lost 3 bases and the J segment 6 bases; nucleotides outside the gene matches: 9. Per the germline V gene, CDR1 is ENHRY and CDR2 is SYGVKD. This CDR3 is built from 15 residues. The CDR3 sequence: CAISERTGWLQTQYF. The CDR3 nucleotides read TGTGCCATCAGTGAACGGACAGGGTGGTTACAGACCCAGTACTTC.

The chain links TRBV7-8 to TRBJ1-2, with 7 bases fitting TRBD1. Germline trimming cut 5 bases from V and 7 bases from J; bases unmatched to any gene: 7. The CDR3 is 13 residues long. Germline values: CDR1 SGHVS, CDR2 FQNEAQ. CDR3 nucleotides: TGTGCCAGCAGCCCTGGGGACAGCTCTGGCTACACCTTC. This encodes CASSPGDSSGYTF.

CDR3 in amino acids: CSVAYLRGQETQYF. The CDR3 DNA reads as TGCAGCGTCGCCTACCTCAGGGGGCAAGAGACCCAGTACTTC. This chain links TRBV29-1 with TRBJ2-5; 7 bases map to TRBD1. Germline V gives CDR1 SQVTM, CDR2 ANQGSEA. The CDR3 is made up of 14 amino acids. Trimming at V came to 6 bases and at J to 2 bases, leaving 9 bases not matched to a gene.

This chain connects TRBV6-4 to TRBJ2-2, with D possibly being TRBD1 (6 bases). Germline V gene lookup returns CDR1 MRHNA and CDR2 SNTAGT. The CDR3 sequence is 14 residues long. V gave up 3 bases and J gave up 4 bases, with 9 bases separating them. The chain's CDR3 is CASSEQGSTGELFF. Here the CDR3 DNA reads TGTGCCAGCAGTGAACAGGGAAGCACCGGGGAGCTGTTTTTT.

The chain recombines TRBV29-1 with TRBJ2-3; 7 positions agree with TRBD1. Germline CDR1 and CDR2: SQVTM and ANQGSEA. J lost 1 base, V lost 5 bases, and 3 bases had no gene match. The CDR3 has 13 residues. The CDR3 DNA is TGCAGCGTTACCGGGACAGGCACAGATACGCAGTATTTT. It yields the protein CSVTGTGTDTQYF.

The chain has TRBV15 and TRBJ2-5; 15 bases match TRBD2. This CDR3 comprises 18 residues. Germline lookup yields CDR1 LNHNV and CDR2 YYDKDF (reference sequence). The V and J ends lost 1 base and 4 bases, in that order; junction bases with no gene match: 7. The CDR3 protein is CATSRGTSGGAVGETQYF. The CDR3 DNA is TGTGCCACCAGCAGAGGGACTAGCGGGGGGGCAGTCGGAGAGACCCAGTACTTC.

The V gene is TRBV19, the J gene TRBJ1-1, with TRBD1 as a possible D gene (6 bases). The CDR3 is made up of 14 amino acids. Germline-derived CDR1 and CDR2 are LNHDA and SQIVND (reference sequence). Trimming left V 3 bases short and J 7 bases short, with 15 bases between. CDR3: CASSINVRGDEAFF. The DNA of the CDR3 is TGTGCCAGTAGTATTAACGTCAGGGGTGATGAAGCTTTCTTT.

CDR3 sequence (DNA): TGCAGCGTTCTCGGCTATCCGGTGGAAAAACTGTTTTTT. Encoded protein: CSVLGYPVEKLFF. This sequence joins TRBV29-1 and TRBJ1-4; D is unclear. V gave up 5 bases and J gave up 8 bases, with 15 bases separating them. Looked up from germline, CDR1 is SQVTM and CDR2 is ANQGSEA. The CDR3 is made up of 13 amino acids.

The chain uses TRBV25-1 and TRBJ1-1, with D unresolved. This CDR3 comprises 15 residues. Between the trimmed V and J ends, which lost 2 bases and 4 bases, there was a span of 14 bases. The germline V gene encodes CDR1 MGHDK and CDR2 SYGVNS. The CDR3: CASSESGEGSTEAFF. The CDR3 DNA reads as TGTGCCAGCAGTGAAAGTGGGGAAGGAAGCACTGAAGCTTTCTTT.

For this clone: This specimen includes other DNA sequences encoding the same CDR3. The chain combines TRBV5-1 with TRBJ2-7, with unresolved D. Trimming pared 0 bases from V and 2 bases from J, leaving 6 bases between. Per the germline V gene, CDR1 is SGHRS and CDR2 is YFSETQ. This CDR3 region has 13 residues. The CDR3 DNA reads as TGCGCCAGCAGCTTGGGAGGCCCCTACGAGCAGTACTTC. This sequence encodes CASSLGGPYEQYF.

The V call is TRBV5-4, the J call TRBJ2-3, with D unclear. The CDR3 runs to 15 residues. Germline lookup yields CDR1 SGHNT and CDR2 YYREEE (reference sequence). The V and J ends lost 0 bases and 6 bases respectively, with 14 bases between them. Written as DNA, the CDR3 is TGTGCCAGCAGCTTGGACGGACCGGCCGCGGATACGCAGTATTTT. It yields the protein CASSLDGPAADTQYF.

V usage is TRBV28 and J usage is TRBJ2-5; perhaps TRBD2 as D (5 bases). The V gene's germline CDR1 is MDHEN and CDR2 SYDVKM. Trimming shortened V by 7 bases and J by 7 bases, and 25 bases separated the two germline ends. The CDR3 extends over 16 amino acids. CDR3 region: CASTLLAGMSKGTQYF. The CDR3 region has the DNA TGTGCCAGCACCCTTCTAGCCGGGATGTCGAAAGGGACCCAGTACTTC.

This chain connects TRBV5-1 to TRBJ2-7; D perhaps matches TRBD1 (5 bases). V was clipped by 1 base and J by 9 bases, with 11 bases between them. This CDR3 contains 12 residues. CDR1 is SGHRS and CDR2 is YFSETQ in the germline V gene. DNA for the CDR3: TGCGCCAGCAGCTTGAGCACAGGCGCGCAGTACTTC. It encodes CASSLSTGAQYF. Full variable domain (outside the CDR3, taken from reference TRBV5-1 and TRBJ2-7): KAGVTQTPRYLIKTRGQQVTLSCSPISGHRSVSWYQQTPGQGLQFLFEYFSETQRNKGNFPGRFSGRQFSNSRSEMNVSTLELGDSALYLCASSLSTGAQYFGPGTRLTVT.

The rearrangement joins TRBV25-1 to TRBJ1-6; D remains ambiguous. Trimming removed 3 bases from V and 4 bases from J, with 7 bases in between. This CDR3 is 14 amino acids long. Germline CDR1 MGHDK, CDR2 SYGVNS. The CDR3 DNA reads TGTGCCAGCAGTGAGACACGGTATAATTCACCCCTCCACTTT. Translated, it gives CASSETRYNSPLHF.

The chain links TRBV9 to TRBJ2-7, with TRBD1 matching 11 bases. This CDR3 has 14 amino acids. Germline loops: CDR1 SGDLS, CDR2 YYNGEE. After removal of 2 bases from V and 6 bases from J, the junction contained 4 bases not matched to a gene. The CDR3 loop reads CASSVGTGGSEQYF. CDR3 bases: TGTGCCAGCAGCGTTGGGACAGGGGGTAGCGAGCAGTACTTC.

This chain uses TRBV18 with TRBJ1-6; no clear D gene. The CDR3 totals 14 residues. V lost 1 base and J lost 12, with 13 bases in between. Germline V gene lookup returns CDR1 KGHSH and CDR2 LQKENI. The CDR3 sequence: CASSPRKDSRPLHF. The CDR3 region has the DNA TGTGCCAGCTCACCACGAAAGGATTCCAGACCCCTCCACTTT. Filled out from reference TRBV18 and TRBJ1-6, the complete variable domain reads NAGVMQNPRHLVRRRGQEARLRCSPMKGHSHVYWYRQLPEEGLKFMVYLQKENIIDESGMPKERFSAEFPKEGPSILRIQQVVRGDSAAYFCASSPRKDSRPLHFGNGTRLTVT.

The chain has TRBV5-1 and TRBJ2-7, with a weak D call TRBD2 (5 bases). Trimming stripped 0 bases from V and 3 bases from J, with 10 bases between. The germline V gene has CDR1 SGHRS and CDR2 YFSETQ. There are 14 residues in the CDR3. The CDR3 nucleotides read TGCGCCAGCAGCTTGGGACCGGGGAACTACGAGCAGTACTTC. This translates into CASSLGPGNYEQYF.

The rearrangement links TRBV10-2 to TRBJ1-3; D is possibly TRBD1 (5 bases). From germline, CDR1 is WSHSY and CDR2 SAAADI. Trimming removed 6 bases at V and 0 bases at J, with 9 bases between. CDR3 length: 14 residues. The chain's CDR3 is CASRDTSSGNTIYF. The CDR3 DNA follows: TGCGCCAGCAGGGACACAAGCTCTGGAAACACCATATATTTT.

The chain uses TRBV7-2 and TRBJ2-2; D ambiguous. The CDR3 has 13 residues. Trimming stripped 1 base from V and 13 bases from J, with 13 bases between. Per germline, CDR1 SGHTA and CDR2 FQGNSA. Here the CDR3 reads CASSLERHSRLFF. The CDR3 DNA reads TGTGCCAGCAGCTTAGAACGCCACTCGAGGCTGTTTTTT. Full variable domain (rest looked up from reference TRBV7-2 and TRBJ2-2): GAGVSQSPSNKVTEKGKDVELRCDPISGHTALYWYRQSLGQGLEFLIYFQGNSAPDKSGLPSDRFSAERTGGSVSTLTIQRTQQEDSAVYLCASSLERHSRLFFGEGSRLTVL.

The V gene is TRBV6-6, the J gene TRBJ1-5; TRBD1 aligns across 9 bases. Germline values: CDR1 MNHNY, CDR2 SVGAGI (reference sequence). The junction had 2 bases not matched to a gene; V was cut back by 2 bases and J by 6 bases. This CDR3 comprises 14 residues. The CDR3 spells CASSYGTGPQPQHF. CDR3 nucleotide sequence: TGTGCCAGCAGTTACGGGACAGGGCCTCAGCCCCAGCATTTT.